This T cell receptor (beta chain) was identified in a study of T-cell reconstitution after alpha-beta-depleted transplantation in children. Preparation of the TCRbeta library was carried out with unique molecular identifiers. In TCRdb, the PCR reads were re-called with MiXCR into one record per CDR3 protein. The data contain over 15,000 distinct CDR3 sequences, around 13% of them singletons. The CDR3 totals 13 residues. CDR1 is MNHNS and CDR2 is SASEGT in the germline V gene. Worth noting for this clonotype: Its antigen is not identified. A much more abundant neighbour one base away suggests this may be a read error.

Study results and caveats: As was reported, about two months after transplant, alpha-beta T cells came from several hundred expanded graft clones. Newly made T cells mostly supplied T-cell counts and diversity one year after transplant. In some patients, recipient T cells and intrathymic progenitors surviving conditioning explained high day-60 diversity.

Source: PBMCs, mostly from graft donor cells, taken 60 days after TCRalphabeta/CD19-depleted stem cell transplant. The TCR sequence derives from a female patient aged 2 to 10 who had a stem cell transplant for congenital amegakaryocytic thrombocytopenia, so the T cells may come from the graft donor. The rearrangement uses TRBV6-1 and TRBJ1-2; the match to TRBD1 covers 8 bases. CDR3 in amino acids: CASRVDRGYGYAF. In DNA form, the CDR3 reads TGTGCCAGCAGGGTCGACAGGGGTTATGGCTACGCCTTC.